This T cell receptor (beta chain) derives from a study of shared clonotypes between healthy human individuals. The wider study: Those who served as donors were a couple of women and three men between the ages of 18 and 49.

CDR1 is SNHLY, CDR2 FYNNEI, per germline. This CDR3 contains 14 residues. V lost 6 bases to trimming and J lost 4 bases; unmatched junction nucleotides: 6. Adult Caucasians living in Nashville, Tennessee made up all of the donors. Profiling relied on immunoSEQ multiplex PCR, and the TCRdb table lists in-frame clones only, not all of them. The data contain around 320,000 clones, about nine tenths of them singletons. The material sequenced was memory CD8+ T cells sorted from blood. Subset reported: CD45RO+ cells pooled with CCR7-negative TemRA cells. The chain recombines TRBV2 with TRBJ1-5; 7 positions match TRBD1. The receptor comes from a young man in good health. The DNA of the CDR3 is TGTGCCAGCAGAGGGGGCGACCCGAATCAGCCCCAGCATTTT. Encoded protein: CASRGGDPNQPQHF.